The 26 T cell receptor beta chains in this list originate from one sample, sequenced in a study of Ad26.COV2.S vaccination and SARS-CoV-2 variants. The treatment here: some 20 received Ad26.COV2.S at low or high dose, single or two shots; roughly five received placebo; per-sample allocation not given. Day 63 after the first vaccine or placebo injection was the time point for sampling. Clones were read by immunoSEQ multiplex PCR, and TCRdb kept only the in-frame ones, dropping some. The sample includes hundreds of thousands of clones, 80% to 90% of them seen just once. The input for sequencing was peripheral blood, taken in a trial of Ad26.COV2.S vaccine versus placebo. These receptors were taken from a person between 18 and 65 years old who received the Ad26.COV2.S COVID-19 vaccine or a placebo.

This chain connects TRBV3-1 (or the pseudogene TRBV3-2) to TRBJ1-2; D not resolved. Between the trimmed V and J ends, which lost 0 bases and 4 bases, there was a span of 6 bases. There are 13 residues in the CDR3. Germline CDR1 LGHDT, CDR2 YNNKEL (reference sequence). The DNA of the CDR3 is TGTGCCAGCAGCCAAGAAGCAACCTATGGCTACACCTTC. This gives the protein CASSQEATYGYTF.

The rearrangement joins TRBV5-6 to TRBJ1-5; no reliable D call. There are 16 residues in the CDR3. V was cut by 1 base and J by 2 bases, with 13 bases left in between. Germline-derived CDR1 and CDR2 are SGHDT and YYEEEE. This chain's CDR3 is CASSLSYTVGNQPQHF. The CDR3 DNA is TGTGCCAGCAGCTTGTCTTATACAGTGGGCAATCAGCCCCAGCATTTT.

This rearrangement joins TRBV12-3 or TRBV12-4 to TRBJ1-2; D unresolved. Trimming took 11 bases from V and 8 from J, leaving 18 bases between them. The CDR3 has 12 amino acids. CDR3 protein: CASSGGARGYTF. DNA of the CDR3: TGTGCCTCCTCGGGAGGAGCTAGGGGCTACACCTTC.

The gene calls are TRBV9 and TRBJ2-2; 9 bases are shared with TRBD2. From germline, CDR1 is SGDLS and CDR2 YYNGEE. The CDR3 totals 17 residues. The V gene end was trimmed by 3 bases and the J gene end by 1 base; junction bases not matched to a gene: 7. Here the CDR3 DNA reads TGTGCCAGCAGCGCCCGTAGCGGGGGCGAGAACACCGGGGAGCTGTTTTTT. Translated: CASSARSGGENTGELFF.

J is TRBJ1-1 and V is TRBV6-5, with TRBD1 identical over 8 bases. The CDR3 consists of 16 residues. Losses at the gene ends were 0 bases for V and 0 bases for J; bases not matched to a gene: 3. Looked up from germline, CDR1 is MNHEY and CDR2 is SVGAGI. In nucleotides, the CDR3 is TGTGCCAGCAGTTACTCGCAGGGGGCCTTGAACACTGAAGCTTTCTTT. Its translation: CASSYSQGALNTEAFF.

The sample holds a few counts of this clone. The chain joins TRBV5-4 to TRBJ1-1; possibly TRBD1 for D (6 bases). The CDR3 is 16 residues long. The germline V gene encodes CDR1 SGHNT and CDR2 YYREEE (reference sequence). V was trimmed by 4 bases and J by 2 bases, leaving 18 bases between them. Written as DNA, the CDR3 is TGTGCCAGCAGCAGTCAGGTCAGGGGAACAAACACTGAAGCTTTCTTT. Translated, it gives CASSSQVRGTNTEAFF.

The CDR3 here is CASSRRGTGMDGNQPQHF. CDR3 in DNA: TGTGCCAGCAGTCGCCGCGGGACAGGAATGGATGGCAATCAGCCCCAGCATTTT. The J gene is TRBJ1-5, the V gene TRBV19; TRBD1 matches 8 bases. The CDR3 has 18 amino acids. Trimming at V came to 9 bases and at J to 2 bases, leaving 18 bases not matched to a gene. Germline V gene lookup returns CDR1 LNHDA and CDR2 SQIVND (reference sequence).

The chain links TRBV10-3 to TRBJ2-2; D is unclear. Trimming stripped 6 bases from V and 2 bases from J, with 16 bases between. The CDR3 consists of 16 residues. Germline V gene data show CDR1 as ENHRY and CDR2 as SYGVKD. As DNA, the CDR3 is TGTGCCATCAGCGTGGCCCCCGCGGATAACACCGGGGAGCTGTTTTTT. This encodes CAISVAPADNTGELFF.

The chain recombines TRBV4-1 with TRBJ1-6; 7 bases map to TRBD1. V gave up 3 bases and J gave up 8 bases; unmatched junction bases: 7. The germline CDR1 and CDR2 sequences are MGHRA and YSYEKL. The CDR3 totals 15 residues. CDR3 loop: CASSQPQGWDSPLHF. The CDR3 DNA sequence: TGCGCCAGCAGCCAGCCACAGGGGTGGGATTCACCCCTCCACTTT.

CDR3 amino acids: CASTRAGGRANYGYTF. The CDR3 region has the DNA TGTGCCAGTACAAGGGCAGGGGGGAGAGCTAACTATGGCTACACCTTC. The chain has TRBV19 and TRBJ1-2, with 7 nucleotides matching TRBD1. Germline-derived CDR1 and CDR2 are LNHDA and SQIVND (reference sequence). The CDR3 spans 16 residues. Trimming cost V 7 bases and J 0 bases; bases outside gene matches: 11.

The chain carries TRBV2 and TRBJ2-5; a possible D gene is TRBD1 (5 bases). The germline V gene encodes CDR1 SNHLY and CDR2 FYNNEI. This CDR3 has 12 residues. V lost 10 bases and J 2 bases, leaving 11 bases between the germline ends. CDR3 amino acids: CATRQLQETQYF. The CDR3 region has the DNA TGTGCCACCAGACAGCTACAAGAGACCCAGTACTTC.

The chain links TRBV27 to TRBJ2-2; a weak D match, TRBD1 (5 bases). The germline gives CDR1 MNHEY, CDR2 SMNVEV (reference sequence). The CDR3 length is 14 residues. Trimming shortened V by 5 bases and J by 5 bases, and 12 bases separated the two germline ends. Here the CDR3 DNA reads TGTGCCAGCAGTAGTAGGGGATGGACCGGGGAGCTGTTTTTT. Translation: CASSSRGWTGELFF.

J is TRBJ1-1 and V is TRBV28; the D gene is possibly TRBD1 (6 bases). CDR1 and CDR2 from the germline V gene are MDHEN and SYDVKM. Trimming left V 3 bases short and J 7 bases short, with 15 bases between. CDR3 length equals 14 residues. The CDR3 sequence is CASSFYDRRYEAFF. The CDR3 DNA reads TGTGCCAGCAGTTTTTACGACAGGAGGTATGAAGCTTTCTTT.

The J gene is TRBJ2-7, the V gene TRBV6-6, with D uncertain. V shed 6 bases and J shed 3 bases, with 15 bases lying between them. Germline CDR1 and CDR2: MNHNY and SVGAGI (reference sequence). This CDR3 comprises 14 residues. CDR3: CASSTVTGNYEQYF. CDR3 nucleotide sequence: TGTGCCAGCAGCACGGTTACCGGCAACTACGAGCAGTACTTC.

The chain carries TRBV6-4 and TRBJ2-1, with 7 bases identical to TRBD1. Germline V gene sequence: CDR1 MRHNA, CDR2 SNTAGT. The CDR3 covers 14 residues. The V segment lost 2 bases and the J segment 9 bases; nucleotides outside the gene matches: 7. CDR3 in amino acids: CASSDGQETGEQFF. CDR3 in DNA: TGTGCCAGCAGTGACGGACAGGAGACTGGTGAGCAGTTCTTC.

V usage is TRBV5-1 and J usage is TRBJ1-6; weak D call: TRBD1 (5 bases). The V gene lost 3 bases and the J gene lost 8 bases, with 18 bases spanning the gap. This CDR3 has 16 amino acids. Germline CDR1 SGHRS, CDR2 YFSETQ. In DNA, the CDR3 is TGCGCCAGCAGCTGGTCCGGGACGGTGAGGGATTCACCCCTCCACTTT. Translation: CASSWSGTVRDSPLHF.

J is TRBJ1-2 and V is TRBV19; D is uncertain. This CDR3 contains 16 residues. V lost 3 bases to trimming and J lost 4 bases, with 18 bases between them. Germline assignment: CDR1 LNHDA and CDR2 SQIVND (reference sequence). CDR3 protein: CASSMVAVPNPYGYTF. DNA of the CDR3: TGTGCCAGTAGTATGGTGGCAGTACCAAACCCCTATGGCTACACCTTC. The whole variable domain, filled in from reference TRBV19 and TRBJ1-2, reads DGGITQSPKYLFRKEGQNVTLSCEQNLNHDAMYWYRQDPGQGLRLIYYSQIVNDFQKGDIAEGYSVSREKKESFPLTVTSAQKNPTAFYLCASSMVAVPNPYGYTFGSGTRLTVV.

The chain couples TRBV12-5 to TRBJ2-1, with 7 positions matching TRBD1. The CDR3 is 11 residues long. With V trimmed by 5 bases and J by 15 bases, 7 bases remained unmatched. Germline V lookup: CDR1 LGHNT, CDR2 FRNRAP. This CDR3 is CASGPGTAVFF. CDR3 bases: TGTGCTAGTGGTCCCGGGACAGCGGTGTTCTTC.

The V gene is TRBV6-5, the J gene TRBJ2-7, with 8 bases fitting TRBD1. V was clipped by 5 bases and J by 3 bases; unmatched bases: 6. The CDR3 covers 14 residues. Germline V gene sequence: CDR1 MNHEY, CDR2 SVGAGI. Here the CDR3 DNA reads TGTGCCAGCAGTAGACAGGGGACCGACTACGAGCAGTACTTC. Its translation is CASSRQGTDYEQYF.

The gene calls are TRBV3-1 (or the pseudogene TRBV3-2) and TRBJ2-2; a possible D gene is TRBD1 (5 bases). The V end was cut by 0 bases, the J end by 4 bases, with 15 bases between. This CDR3 contains 17 residues. Germline V CDR1 and CDR2: LGHDT, YNNKEL (reference sequence). The CDR3 sequence is CASSQDRSYRGTGELFF. In DNA form, the CDR3 reads TGTGCCAGCAGCCAAGATCGTTCCTATAGGGGCACCGGGGAGCTGTTTTTT.

The chain combines TRBV7-9 with TRBJ1-2; TRBD1 aligns across 11 bases. Germline CDR1 and CDR2: SEHNR and FQNEAQ (reference sequence). The CDR3 covers 16 residues. The J segment lost 2 bases and the V segment lost 6 bases, leaving 8 bases of the junction unmatched. The CDR3 sequence is CASSPGQGAKNYGYTF. The CDR3 region has the DNA TGTGCCAGCAGTCCCGGACAGGGGGCAAAGAACTATGGCTACACCTTC.

CDR3 amino acids: CASSEEMGQGGFF. DNA for the CDR3: TGTGCCAGCAGTGAAGAGATGGGACAGGGCGGTTTCTTT. The chain employs TRBV6-1 and TRBJ1-1; 9 bases fit TRBD1. Trimming at V came to 1 base and at J to 13 bases, leaving 7 bases not matched to a gene. CDR1 and CDR2 from the germline V gene are MNHNS and SASEGT. The length of the CDR3 is 13 residues.

V usage is TRBV20-1 and J usage is TRBJ2-1; TRBD1 matches at 8 bases. Germline lookup yields CDR1 DFQATT and CDR2 SNEGSKA (reference sequence). This CDR3 has 15 amino acids. After removal of 3 bases from V and 8 bases from J, the junction contained 12 bases not matched to a gene. In DNA form, the CDR3 reads TGCAGTGCTAGTGGGACAGGTCCCAGGGGGGATGAGCAGTTCTTC. This translates into CSASGTGPRGDEQFF.

This clone was detected a few times. The chain links TRBV29-1 to TRBJ1-6; no clear D. Germline lookup yields CDR1 SQVTM and CDR2 ANQGSEA. Trimming shortened V by 4 bases and J by 3 bases, and 4 bases separated the two germline ends. CDR3 length: 12 residues. The CDR3 bases are TGCAGCGTTGGGGACTATAATTCACCCCTCCACTTT. Amino acids: CSVGDYNSPLHF. The whole variable domain, filled in from reference TRBV29-1 and TRBJ1-6, reads SAVISQKPSRDICQRGTSLTIQCQVDSQVTMMFWYRQQPGQSLTLIATANQGSEATYESGFVIDKFPISRPNLTFSTLTVSNMSPEDSSIYLCSVGDYNSPLHFGNGTRLTVT.

V is TRBV19 and J is TRBJ1-2; D perhaps matches TRBD1 (6 bases). The CDR3 sequence is 16 residues long. The V end was cut by 5 bases, the J end by 3 bases, with 19 bases between. Germline V gene lookup returns CDR1 LNHDA and CDR2 SQIVND (reference sequence). The CDR3 region is CASSPHPQGIDYGYTF. The CDR3 DNA sequence: TGTGCCAGTAGTCCGCATCCACAGGGTATTGACTATGGCTACACCTTC.

The chain employs TRBV7-6 and TRBJ2-1, with TRBD1 identical over 7 bases. Germline CDR1 and CDR2: SGHVS and FNYEAQ. Trimming took 3 bases from V and 10 from J; bases not matched to a gene: 15. The CDR3 totals 16 residues. CDR3 region: CASSFDGQVARGEQFF. Written as DNA, the CDR3 is TGTGCCAGCAGCTTCGACGGACAGGTGGCCCGGGGAGAGCAGTTCTTC.